The present T cell receptor beta chain was sequenced within a study of brain T cells in children with intractable seizures. Profiling relied on immunoSEQ multiplex PCR, and the TCRdb table lists in-frame clones only, not all of them. The sample holds 340,000 or so clones, 93% seen once. Time point denoted: blood from clinic visit 5 months post-surgery; TSC patient then seizure free. The germline gives CDR1 SGHTA, CDR2 FQGNSA. Trimming stripped 5 bases from V and 4 bases from J, with 16 bases between. There are 15 residues in the CDR3. This rearrangement joins TRBV7-2 to TRBJ2-3; no reliable D call. This sequence originates from a boy younger than two with tuberous sclerosis and intractable seizures. Source: peripheral blood, taken 4 to 6 months after surgery. The CDR3 region has the DNA TGTGCCAGCAGCCCCCGTTGGGCGGTCGCAGATACGCAGTATTTT. This gives the protein CASSPRWAVADTQYF. Looking up the rest from reference TRBV7-2 and TRBJ2-3 gives the full variable domain: GAGVSQSPSNKVTEKGKDVELRCDPISGHTALYWYRQSLGQGLEFLIYFQGNSAPDKSGLPSDRFSAERTGGSVSTLTIQRTQQEDSAVYLCASSPRWAVADTQYFGPGTRLTVL.